Below are 32 T cell receptor beta chains sequenced from a single sample in a study of response to subunit inactivated influenza vaccine (dated by TCRdb to between 2017 and 2018). Receptor amplification or capture employed RT-PCR. The sequencer listed for this sample is Illumina HiSeq 2500. Using fastp trimming at Q25 and MiXCR clonotype assembly, TCRdb reanalyzed the public sequencing data and kept in-frame beta chains. Records with the same CDR3 protein are collapsed into one entry carrying the most frequent genes and DNA. This sample holds some 600,000 distinct CDR3 sequences; around 13% were observed only once. 7.5% to 8% of the sample is held by the ten biggest clonotypes. The material sequenced was PBMCs from blood, taken around 15 days before vaccination. The receptors were gathered from a man aged 45-65 years who received an inactivated influenza vaccine. Donor details come from another sample of the same person, matched by shared clones.

This clonotype was seen a single time. This sequence joins TRBV29-1 and TRBJ2-1; 8 nucleotides align to TRBD1. Per germline, CDR1 SQVTM and CDR2 ANQGSEA. The CDR3 has 15 amino acids. J lost 11 bases, V lost 4 bases, and 16 bases had no gene match. The CDR3 reads CSVGSGTGDHFKQFF. CDR3 nucleotides: TGCAGCGTTGGCTCCGGGACAGGCGATCACTTCAAGCAGTTCTTC.

The chain has TRBV6-2 or TRBV6-3 and TRBJ2-7; D is uncertain. The CDR3 is 11 residues long. The germline CDR1 and CDR2 sequences are MNHEY and SVGEGT. V gave up 2 bases and J gave up 4 bases, with 3 bases separating them. The CDR3 loop is CASSYVYEQYF. The DNA for the CDR3 is TGTGCCAGCAGTTACGTGTACGAGCAGTACTTC.

The V and J genes are TRBV3-1 and TRBJ1-1; D gene uncertain. V was clipped by 3 bases and J by 3 bases, with 8 bases between them. Germline CDR1 is LGHDT and CDR2 is YNNKEL (reference sequence). CDR3 length: 13 residues. CDR3 DNA: TGTGCCAGCAGCCATGGTGGTCACACTGAAGCTTTCTTT. Translation gives CASSHGGHTEAFF. Combining the CDR3 with reference TRBV3-1 and TRBJ1-1 gives the whole variable domain DTAVSQTPKYLVTQMGNDKSIKCEQNLGHDTMYWYKQDSKKFLKIMFSYNNKELIINETVPNRFSPKSPDKAHLNLHINSLELGDSAVYFCASSHGGHTEAFFGQGTRLTVV.

This clonotype was recorded at least ten times. The chain is built from TRBV28 and TRBJ1-1; D not certain. The germline V gene has CDR1 MDHEN and CDR2 SYDVKM. The V end lost 7 bases, the J end lost 7 bases, and 16 bases lay between the germline ends. CDR3 size: 13 residues. This chain's CDR3 is CASIPGRYLEAFF. The CDR3 DNA follows: TGTGCCAGCATCCCCGGGCGGTATCTTGAAGCTTTCTTT.

The chain employs TRBV29-1 and TRBJ2-1; D unclear. The V and J ends lost 4 bases and 0 bases respectively, with 19 bases between them. CDR1 is SQVTM, CDR2 ANQGSEA, per germline. The CDR3 covers 17 residues. Here the CDR3 DNA reads TGCAGCGTTGTTGGTAGCCGGGTCGGAATCTCCTACAATGAGCAGTTCTTC. This translates into CSVVGSRVGISYNEQFF.

This clonotype was counted many times. The rearrangement joins TRBV28 to TRBJ1-5; 9 bases match TRBD1. V lost 5 bases and J lost 5; bases outside the gene matches: 10. CDR1 is MDHEN, CDR2 SYDVKM, per germline. The CDR3 is made up of 16 amino acids. The CDR3 region is CASSPRGTGYHQPQHF. CDR3 DNA sequence: TGTGCCAGCAGTCCCCGTGGGACAGGGTACCATCAGCCCCAGCATTTT.

The chain uses TRBV20-1 and TRBJ1-5; D ambiguous. Trimming left V 1 base short and J 0 bases short, with 13 bases between. The V gene's germline CDR1 is DFQATT and CDR2 SNEGSKA (reference sequence). The CDR3 has 16 amino acids. The CDR3 loop is CSARGRPSGSNQPQHF. CDR3 sequence (DNA): TGCAGTGCTAGAGGGAGGCCCTCGGGTAGCAATCAGCCCCAGCATTTT.

V gene TRBV7-8 combines with J gene TRBJ1-1, with D unclear. The CDR3 runs to 13 residues. V gave up 4 bases and J gave up 10 bases, with 16 bases separating them. Germline CDR1 is SGHVS and CDR2 is FQNEAQ. The CDR3 protein is CASSSLIPGPAFF. In nucleotides, the CDR3 is TGTGCCAGCAGCTCCCTAATTCCCGGGCCAGCTTTCTTT.

The chain carries TRBV9 and TRBJ2-1; 10 bases line up with TRBD2. Losses at the gene ends were 4 bases for V and 9 bases for J; bases not matched to a gene: 13. Germline values: CDR1 SGDLS, CDR2 YYNGEE. This CDR3 spans 16 amino acids. DNA for the CDR3: TGTGCCAGCAGCATCTCTAGCGGGAGAGCCTATCGTGAGCAGTTCTTC. This sequence encodes CASSISSGRAYREQFF. The whole variable domain, filled in from reference TRBV9 and TRBJ2-1, reads DSGVTQTPKHLITATGQRVTLRCSPRSGDLSVYWYQQSLDQGLQFLIQYYNGEERAKGNILERFSAQQFPDLHSELNLSSLELGDSALYFCASSISSGRAYREQFFGPGTRLTVL.

The rearrangement links TRBV12-3 or TRBV12-4 to TRBJ2-2; D gene unclear. The CDR3 sequence is 14 residues long. Trimming stripped 5 bases from V and 4 bases from J, with 11 bases between. The CDR3, as DNA: TGTGCCAGCAGTACCGGGTTTTTCACCGGGGAGCTGTTTTTT. Protein sequence: CASSTGFFTGELFF.

This clonotype turned up a few times. This chain links TRBV29-1 with TRBJ1-5; D may be TRBD1 (5 bases). V lost 3 bases and J lost 4, with 13 bases in between. The germline V gene has CDR1 SQVTM and CDR2 ANQGSEA. The length of the CDR3 is 14 residues. CDR3 nucleotide sequence: TGCAGCGTTGAGGTTCAGGGAAGGAATCAGCCCCAGCATTTT. Amino acid sequence: CSVEVQGRNQPQHF.

V is TRBV6-2 or TRBV6-3 and J is TRBJ2-5; perhaps TRBD2 as D (6 bases). Germline CDR1 MNHEY, CDR2 SVGEGT. Between the trimmed V and J ends, which lost 4 bases and 2 bases, there was a span of 14 bases. This CDR3 region has 15 residues. CDR3 DNA: TGTGCCAGCAGTTTAATCACGACTAGGCAAGAGACCCAGTACTTC. Protein: CASSLITTRQETQYF.

This clonotype was counted between two and nine times. The chain links TRBV5-1 to TRBJ1-1, with 8 bases that match TRBD1. Germline lookup yields CDR1 SGHRS and CDR2 YFSETQ. V shed 0 bases, J shed 6 bases, and the junction held 10 bases outside the gene matches. This CDR3 spans 16 amino acids. CDR3 in amino acids: CASSLATGVGRAEAFF. For the CDR3, the DNA is TGCGCCAGCAGCTTGGCGACAGGGGTAGGTAGGGCTGAAGCTTTCTTT.

This clonotype was picked up many times. This chain links TRBV20-1 with TRBJ1-1; no reliable D call. The V gene's germline CDR1 is DFQATT and CDR2 SNEGSKA (reference sequence). This CDR3 is 13 amino acids long. The germline V and J ends were trimmed by 6 bases and 3 bases, with 14 bases remaining between them. CDR3 DNA sequence: TGCAGTGCCCGGGCCGGTTGGGACACTGAAGCTTTCTTT. It codes for CSARAGWDTEAFF.

This clonotype has at least ten counts. This chain connects TRBV20-1 to TRBJ1-5; 7 bases line up with TRBD1. Trimming cost V 6 bases and J 4 bases; bases outside gene matches: 6. There are 13 residues in the CDR3. In germline, CDR1 is DFQATT, CDR2 SNEGSKA (reference sequence). In DNA, the CDR3 is TGCAGTGCGACCGGGACAGTTAATCAGCCCCAGCATTTT. Residues: CSATGTVNQPQHF.

This clonotype was seen ten or more times. V and J are TRBV20-1 and TRBJ2-1; D possibly corresponds to TRBD1 (5 bases). Germline V gene lookup returns CDR1 DFQATT and CDR2 SNEGSKA (reference sequence). The CDR3 has 12 amino acids. Trimming left V 7 bases short and J 6 bases short, with 13 bases between. The CDR3 DNA is TGCAGTGGTTCCAGGGAAGGCAATGAGCAGTTCTTC. This encodes CSGSREGNEQFF.

The rearrangement links TRBV4-3 to TRBJ2-5, with D perhaps matching TRBD1 or TRBD2 (5 bases each). The CDR3 runs 14 residues. Germline CDR1 and CDR2: LGHNA and YSLEER. Trimming shortened V by 2 bases and J by 5 bases, and 12 bases separated the two germline ends. The CDR3 loop is CASSQTRQGETQYF. CDR3 in DNA: TGCGCCAGCAGCCAAACTAGGCAGGGCGAGACCCAGTACTTC.

The V and J genes are TRBV7-9 and TRBJ2-7; TRBD1 agrees at 9 bases. V lost 2 bases and J lost 5; bases outside the gene matches: 10. The CDR3 totals 16 residues. Per the germline V gene, CDR1 is SEHNR and CDR2 is FQNEAQ (reference sequence). The CDR3, as DNA: TGTGCCAGCAGCTTACGGGGGACAGGGAGTATGAACGAGCAGTACTTC. Translating gives CASSLRGTGSMNEQYF.

V usage is TRBV7-8 and J usage is TRBJ2-7; TRBD2 is a possible D gene (5 bases). The V end was cut by 5 bases, the J end by 4 bases, with 12 bases between. The CDR3 loop spans 13 amino acids. Germline V CDR1 and CDR2: SGHVS, FQNEAQ. The chain's CDR3 is CASSRERGYEQYF. The CDR3 DNA reads as TGTGCCAGCAGCAGAGAACGAGGGTACGAGCAGTACTTC.

This clonotype has just a few counts. This chain links TRBV4-3 with TRBJ2-5, with D possibly matching TRBD2 (5 bases). The CDR3 covers 15 residues. Germline V gives CDR1 LGHNA, CDR2 YSLEER. The ends were cut back, 4 bases at V and 0 bases at J, with 12 bases in the middle. DNA for the CDR3: TGCGCCAGCAGCCGCGGAGGAGACCACCAAGAGACCCAGTACTTC. Amino acids: CASSRGGDHQETQYF.

This clonotype appeared many times. The chain recombines TRBV3-1 with TRBJ1-5; D remains ambiguous. In germline, CDR1 is LGHDT, CDR2 YNNKEL (reference sequence). Between the trimmed V and J ends, which lost 6 bases and 2 bases, there was a span of 17 bases. The CDR3 is 16 residues long. CDR3 loop: CASRYPQDSGNQPQHF. The CDR3 nucleotides read TGTGCCAGCAGATACCCCCAGGATTCGGGCAATCAGCCCCAGCATTTT.

The CDR3 DNA sequence: TGTGCCAGCAGCTACTACAGGGGAGGTTACAATGAGCAGTTCTTC. Its translation is CASSYYRGGYNEQFF. The chain couples TRBV7-2 to TRBJ2-1, with D perhaps matching TRBD1 (7 bases). The V gene's germline CDR1 is SGHTA and CDR2 FQGNSA. V dropped 4 bases and J dropped 4 bases, with 14 bases sitting between them. The CDR3 runs 15 residues.

J is TRBJ2-3 and V is TRBV4-3, with no clear D. The CDR3 runs to 15 residues. Germline V lookup: CDR1 LGHNA, CDR2 YSLEER. The V gene lost 0 bases and the J gene lost 2 bases, with 9 bases spanning the gap. CDR3 DNA sequence: TGCGCCAGCAGCCAAGATGAACTTAACACAGATACGCAGTATTTT. Its protein is CASSQDELNTDTQYF.

This clonotype was recorded many times. V is TRBV20-1 and J is TRBJ2-3; 8 nucleotides match TRBD1. The ends lost 0 bases at V and 4 bases at J; junction bases unmatched: 9. CDR1 is DFQATT and CDR2 is SNEGSKA in the germline V gene (reference sequence). This CDR3 region has 16 residues. The CDR3 bases are TGCAGTGCTAGAGATGATGACAGGGGCTATTCAGATACGCAGTATTTT. It yields the protein CSARDDDRGYSDTQYF.

The chain has TRBV4-2 and TRBJ2-5; 9 nucleotides line up with TRBD2. The CDR3 is made up of 16 amino acids. Losses at the gene ends were 0 bases for V and 5 bases for J; bases not matched to a gene: 7. Germline CDR1 LGHNA, CDR2 YNFKEQ. DNA for the CDR3: TGTGCCAGCAGCCAAGATTTGGGACTAGCCGGCGAGACCCAGTACTTC. It is translated as CASSQDLGLAGETQYF.

This chain joins TRBV6-5 and TRBJ2-7; 7 nucleotides match TRBD1. Losses at the gene ends were 2 bases for V and 6 bases for J; bases not matched to a gene: 4. Per germline, CDR1 MNHEY and CDR2 SVGAGI. The CDR3 spans 13 residues. The CDR3 here is CASSYVDRSEQYF. The DNA of the CDR3 is TGTGCCAGCAGTTACGTGGACAGGTCCGAGCAGTACTTC.

This clonotype was detected ten times or more. The rearrangement links TRBV4-3 to TRBJ2-7; TRBD2 matches at 14 bases. CDR3 size: 17 residues. V was pared by 3 bases and J by 5 bases, with 9 bases of the junction left unmatched. Germline V CDR1 and CDR2: LGHNA, YSLEER. CDR3 nucleotide sequence: TGCGCCAGCAGCCAGGACGGGACTAGCGGGAGAGCAGACGAGCAGTACTTC. This gives the protein CASSQDGTSGRADEQYF.

A word on this clonotype: Compared with germline, one end of the junction differs, possibly owing to a read error. In DNA, the CDR3 is TGTGCTAGCAGCTTACCCACTAGCGAGGGCACAGATACGCAGTATTTT. Its protein is CASSLPTSEGTDTQYF. The genes are TRBV7-7 and TRBJ2-3; 7 nucleotides agree with TRBD2. Germline CDR1 reads SSHAT; CDR2 reads FNYEAQ (reference sequence). The CDR3 consists of 16 residues.

This clonotype has just a few counts. The chain joins TRBV29-1 to TRBJ2-3, with 10 positions matching TRBD2. The CDR3 contains 15 residues. The trim removed 7 bases at V and 2 bases at J, leaving 9 bases unmatched. Germline V gene data show CDR1 as SQVTM and CDR2 as ANQGSEA. Written as DNA, the CDR3 is TGCAGCGGATTAGGTAGCGGGGGGACCACAGATACGCAGTATTTT. As protein: CSGLGSGGTTDTQYF.

This clonotype was found many times. This chain joins TRBV12-3 or TRBV12-4 and TRBJ2-3, with TRBD1 as a possible D gene (6 bases). This CDR3 region has 13 residues. Trimming cost V 5 bases and J 7 bases, with 13 bases left between them. CDR3 amino acids: CASSISGQNTQYF. CDR3 coding DNA: TGTGCCAGCAGTATTTCGGGACAAAATACGCAGTATTTT.

This clonotype was detected only once. This chain uses TRBV4-1 with TRBJ2-1; 8 nucleotides line up with TRBD2. The CDR3 length is 16 residues. In germline, CDR1 is MGHRA, CDR2 YSYEKL. The junction had 7 bases not matched to a gene; V was cut back by 1 base and J by 5 bases. The CDR3, as DNA: TGCGCCAGCAGCCAAGTTGAGCGGGGGCGGAACAATGAGCAGTTCTTC. Residues: CASSQVERGRNNEQFF.

This clonotype showed up just a few times. The chain carries TRBV7-9 and TRBJ2-1, with D unresolved. V lost 5 bases, J lost 9 bases, and 17 bases lay in between. In germline, CDR1 is SEHNR, CDR2 FQNEAQ (reference sequence). The CDR3 runs 14 residues. CDR3 DNA sequence: TGTGCCAGCAGCCCGGACCCTCCTACGGGTGAGCAGTTCTTC. It specifies CASSPDPPTGEQFF.